This TCR beta chain came from a study of T cells in Graves' hyperthyroidism and ophthalmopathy. The study, taken as a whole, reports: Peripheral blood also featured most of the thyroid clonotypes expanded above 0.001.

Uncontrolled infection, other autoimmune disease, pregnancy or lactation barred patients from enrollment. Diagnoses were made from clinical symptoms, serum measures (thyroxine and TRAb), thyroid ultrasound and orbital computed tomography. TCR beta CDR3 sequences were amplified from RNA transcripts. Researchers ran a first-round RT-PCR on the TCR CDR3 using the HTBI primer set. TCRdb processed the multiplex PCR reads anew with MiXCR; each CDR3 protein has one entry. The sample lists roughly 700,000 distinct CDR3 sequences; under 45% were seen once. The germline V gene has CDR1 WNHNN and CDR2 SYGVQD (reference sequence). Between the trimmed V and J ends, which lost 5 bases and 4 bases, there was a span of 11 bases. The CDR3 has 13 residues. This clonotype was seen ten or more times. Its antigen remains unknown.

Material for sequencing was blood. This TCR came from a woman aged 35 to 49 with Graves' hyperthyroidism. The V call is TRBV10-1, the J call TRBJ1-1; tentatively, D is TRBD1 (6 bases). CDR3 residues: CASSRKGGTEAFF. In DNA form, the CDR3 reads TGCGCCAGCAGTCGGAAGGGGGGCACTGAAGCTTTCTTT.